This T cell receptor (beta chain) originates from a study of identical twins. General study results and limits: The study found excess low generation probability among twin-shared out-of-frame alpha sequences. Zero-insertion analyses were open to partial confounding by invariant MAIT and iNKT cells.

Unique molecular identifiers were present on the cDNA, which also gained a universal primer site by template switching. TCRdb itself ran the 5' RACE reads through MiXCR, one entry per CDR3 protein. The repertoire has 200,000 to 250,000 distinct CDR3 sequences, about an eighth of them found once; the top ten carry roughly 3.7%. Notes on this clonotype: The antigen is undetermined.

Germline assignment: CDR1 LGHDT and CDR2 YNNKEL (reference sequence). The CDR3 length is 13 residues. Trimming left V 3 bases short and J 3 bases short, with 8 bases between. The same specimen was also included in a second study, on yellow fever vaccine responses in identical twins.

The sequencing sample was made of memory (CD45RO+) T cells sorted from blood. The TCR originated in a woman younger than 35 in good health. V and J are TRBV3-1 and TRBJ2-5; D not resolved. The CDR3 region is CASSQNEEETQYF. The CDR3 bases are TGTGCCAGCAGCCAGAACGAAGAAGAGACCCAGTACTTC.